The 29 T cell receptor beta chains below all came from one sample that was sequenced in a study of T cells after posttransplantation cyclophosphamide. Repertoires were generated with immunoSEQ multiplex PCR, while TCRdb's copy carries only in-frame clones and drops some. The sample yields tens of thousands of clones, without any singletons. Sequenced material: PBMCs. These receptors were collected from a man between 35 and 55 years old in good health, CMV-negative, and a related stem cell transplant donor.

This clone has a count of ten or more. The J gene is TRBJ1-4, the V gene TRBV28; D not certain. CDR1 and CDR2 (germline): MDHEN, SYDVKM. This CDR3 is built from 15 residues. V lost 3 bases and J lost 2, with 10 bases in between. The CDR3 sequence is CASSLEGWTNEKLFF. CDR3 sequence (DNA): TGTGCCAGCAGTTTGGAGGGATGGACTAATGAAAAACTGTTTTTT.

The sample holds many counts of this clone. The rearrangement links TRBV13 to TRBJ1-2; weak D call: TRBD1 (6 bases). Germline loops: CDR1 PRHDT, CDR2 FYEKMQ (reference sequence). Deletions cut 6 bases from V and 4 bases from J, with 15 bases between. This CDR3 has 14 residues. The CDR3 region is CASSRGGPLYGYTF. The CDR3 nucleotides are TGTGCCAGCAGTCGGGGGGGGCCGCTCTATGGCTACACCTTC. Looking up the rest from reference TRBV13 and TRBJ1-2 gives the full variable domain: AAGVIQSPRHLIKEKRETATLKCYPIPRHDTVYWYQQGPGQDPQFLISFYEKMQSDKGSIPDRFSAQQFSDYHSELNMSSLELGDSALYFCASSRGGPLYGYTFGSGTRLTVV.

This clone was observed at least ten times. The rearrangement uses TRBV7-9 and TRBJ2-1, with 10 bases identical to TRBD2. The V segment lost 1 base and the J segment 6 bases; nucleotides outside the gene matches: 3. This CDR3 comprises 15 residues. CDR1 and CDR2 (germline): SEHNR, FQNEAQ (reference sequence). CDR3 in amino acids: CASSLEAGGGNEQFF. DNA of the CDR3: TGTGCCAGCAGCTTAGAAGCGGGAGGGGGCAATGAGCAGTTCTTC.

This clone was recorded many times. The chain uses TRBV13 and TRBJ2-1; 8 nucleotides line up with TRBD2. This CDR3 spans 17 amino acids. V lost 5 bases to trimming and J lost 4 bases; unmatched junction nucleotides: 13. Germline CDR1 reads PRHDT; CDR2 reads FYEKMQ (reference sequence). The CDR3 DNA sequence: TGTGCCAGCAGCCCAAGGGGTAGCGGGGATGGGTACAATGAGCAGTTCTTC. Translated, it gives CASSPRGSGDGYNEQFF.

This clone was seen repeatedly, ten times or more. The chain has TRBV29-1 and TRBJ2-1, with TRBD2 matching over 12 bases. The CDR3 is 17 amino acids. Per the germline V gene, CDR1 is SQVTM and CDR2 is ANQGSEA. Trimming took 4 bases from V and 2 from J; bases not matched to a gene: 9. The CDR3 here is CSVAGLAGYGTYNEQFF. DNA of the CDR3: TGCAGCGTTGCAGGACTAGCGGGATATGGAACCTACAATGAGCAGTTCTTC.

The chain uses TRBV15 and TRBJ2-4; a possible D gene is TRBD1 (5 bases). CDR1 is LNHNV, CDR2 YYDKDF, per germline (reference sequence). This CDR3 has 16 amino acids. V was trimmed by 0 bases and J by 3 bases, leaving 12 bases between them. The CDR3 DNA reads as TGTGCCACCAGCAGAGAAAAAGGGGCTGGCAAAAACATTCAGTACTTC. This sequence encodes CATSREKGAGKNIQYF. Based on the CDR3 plus reference TRBV15 and TRBJ2-4, the full variable domain is DAMVIQNPRYQVTQFGKPVTLSCSQTLNHNVMYWYQQKSSQAPKLLFHYYDKDFNNEADTPDNFQSRRPNTSFCFLDIRSPGLGDTAMYLCATSREKGAGKNIQYFGAGTRLSVL.

This clone was counted at least ten times. The sample contains more than one DNA sequence encoding this CDR3. The genes are TRBV13 and TRBJ2-3; 10 bases map to TRBD2. V lost 5 bases to trimming and J lost 0 bases; unmatched junction nucleotides: 5. The CDR3 totals 16 residues. Germline values: CDR1 PRHDT, CDR2 FYEKMQ (reference sequence). CDR3 bases: TGTGCCAGCAGCCTCCCGACTAGCGGGAGCACAGATACGCAGTATTTT. Translation gives CASSLPTSGSTDTQYF.

This clone was seen repeatedly, ten times or more. The J gene is TRBJ2-1, the V gene TRBV27; 9 bases fit TRBD2. V was pared by 5 bases and J by 10 bases, with 9 bases of the junction left unmatched. Per germline, CDR1 MNHEY and CDR2 SMNVEV (reference sequence). The CDR3 covers 14 residues. In DNA form, the CDR3 reads TGTGCCAGCAGTAGGAGTAGCGGGAGCAGAGAGCAGTTCTTC. This codes for CASSRSSGSREQFF.

This clone was detected a few times. This chain uses TRBV28 with TRBJ2-5; D remains ambiguous. The end of the DNA aligns better with TRBJ2-7, so the J call may be wrong. In germline, CDR1 is MDHEN, CDR2 SYDVKM. This CDR3 spans 12 amino acids. The CDR3 spells CASSPVTYEQYF. The CDR3 DNA is TGTGCCAGCAGTCCCGTCACCTACGAGCAGTACTTC.

This clone was detected ten times or more. The chain couples TRBV6-5 to TRBJ1-1; D is ambiguous. V dropped 2 bases and J dropped 4 bases, with 14 bases sitting between them. Germline CDR1 and CDR2: MNHEY and SVGAGI. CDR3 length equals 15 residues. The CDR3 here is CASSYTTGGGTEAFF. The CDR3 nucleotides read TGTGCCAGCAGTTACACGACGGGCGGAGGCACTGAAGCTTTCTTT.

This clone was counted between two and nine times. Just one base apart from a much larger clone, this may be a read error. The chain links TRBV10-1 to TRBJ2-7, with 12 bases matching TRBD2. V shed 8 bases and J 1 base; nucleotides not matched to a gene: 33. The length of the CDR3 is 24 residues. Germline loops: CDR1 WNHNN, CDR2 SYGVQD (reference sequence). CDR3 protein: CASPLLDRGMTSGSLRKRSYEQYF. In DNA, the CDR3 is TGCGCCAGCCCCCTCCTGGACAGGGGGATGACTAGCGGGAGTCTGAGAAAAAGGTCCTACGAGCAGTACTTC.

This clone was recorded many times. The gene calls are TRBV6-1 and TRBJ1-4; D is uncertain. In germline, CDR1 is MNHNS, CDR2 SASEGT. This CDR3 comprises 14 residues. With 7 bases removed from V and 2 bases from J, the gap between germline ends came to 11 bases. The CDR3 DNA reads TGTGCCAGCAACCAAGGAGGCACTAATGAAAAACTGTTTTTT. As protein: CASNQGGTNEKLFF.

This clone was seen repeatedly, ten times or more. The genes are TRBV11-2 and TRBJ2-7; a possible D gene is TRBD1 (6 bases). Trimming took 2 bases from V and 6 from J, leaving 20 bases between them. The CDR3 sequence is 16 residues long. Germline V gives CDR1 SGHAT, CDR2 FQNNGV. In DNA form, the CDR3 reads TGTGCCAGCAGCTTAATTAAAGGACAGAGGGGCCTCGAGCAGTACTTC. Translating gives CASSLIKGQRGLEQYF.

This clone came up many times. The chain recombines TRBV7-9 with TRBJ2-3, with D perhaps matching TRBD1 (5 bases). The germline V gene has CDR1 SEHNR and CDR2 FQNEAQ (reference sequence). Trimming shortened V by 1 base and J by 5 bases, and 13 bases separated the two germline ends. The CDR3 spans 15 residues. CDR3 coding DNA: TGTGCCAGCAGCTTAGGTCCAGGGAAAAGAGATACGCAGTATTTT. This translates into CASSLGPGKRDTQYF.

This clone appeared many times. The genes are TRBV19 and TRBJ2-1, with a weak D call TRBD1 (7 bases). Trimming stripped 3 bases from V and 2 bases from J, with 17 bases between. There are 17 residues in the CDR3. Germline CDR1 is LNHDA and CDR2 is SQIVND (reference sequence). The DNA of the CDR3 is TGTGCCAGTAGTATCCGCGGGACAGCCGAAGCCTACAATGAGCAGTTCTTC. Amino acids: CASSIRGTAEAYNEQFF.

At least ten counts were recorded for this clone. The chain uses TRBV5-1 and TRBJ1-1; TRBD1 is a possible D gene (6 bases). V was cut by 4 bases and J by 4 bases, with 14 bases left in between. This CDR3 spans 14 amino acids. Per the germline V gene, CDR1 is SGHRS and CDR2 is YFSETQ. The CDR3 reads CASSTGTRGTEAFF. DNA of the CDR3: TGCGCCAGCAGCACCGGGACAAGAGGCACTGAAGCTTTCTTT. The whole variable domain, filled in from reference TRBV5-1 and TRBJ1-1, reads KAGVTQTPRYLIKTRGQQVTLSCSPISGHRSVSWYQQTPGQGLQFLFEYFSETQRNKGNFPGRFSGRQFSNSRSEMNVSTLELGDSALYLCASSTGTRGTEAFFGQGTRLTVV.

Ten or more counts support this clone. The chain joins TRBV11-1 to TRBJ2-7; 7 bases map to TRBD1. The junction had 10 bases not matched to a gene; V was cut back by 6 bases and J by 5 bases. Germline-derived CDR1 and CDR2 are SGHAT and FQDESV (reference sequence). CDR3 length: 14 amino acids. CDR3 nucleotides: TGTGCCAGCAGTTCAAGGACAGGTGGAGACGAGCAGTACTTC. It yields the protein CASSSRTGGDEQYF.

This clone occurred many times. V gene TRBV27 combines with J gene TRBJ1-2; possibly TRBD1 for D (6 bases). Looked up from germline, CDR1 is MNHEY and CDR2 is SMNVEV (reference sequence). CDR3 size: 13 residues. Trimming took 4 bases from V and 4 from J, leaving 10 bases between them. As DNA, the CDR3 is TGTGCCAGCAGTTCCCTGGACAGCTATGGCTACACCTTC. Its protein product is CASSSLDSYGYTF.

This clone was picked up many times. The chain carries TRBV7-9 and TRBJ2-7, with TRBD2 as a possible D gene (5 bases). Trimming cost V 4 bases and J 3 bases, with 13 bases left between them. Germline CDR1 is SEHNR and CDR2 is FQNEAQ (reference sequence). The CDR3 totals 14 residues. In DNA form, the CDR3 reads TGTGCCAGCAGCTGGGTAGCAGGAGGCTACGAGCAGTACTTC. Residues: CASSWVAGGYEQYF.

This clone was counted ten times or more. The chain uses TRBV5-6 and TRBJ1-2; TRBD1 aligns across 9 bases. The CDR3 spans 15 residues. The V segment lost 5 bases and the J segment 4 bases; nucleotides outside the gene matches: 9. CDR1 SGHDT and CDR2 YYEEEE come from the germline V gene. DNA of the CDR3: TGTGCCAGCAGGCCGACCGGGACAGGGATCTATGGCTACACCTTC. Residues: CASRPTGTGIYGYTF.

This clone was counted at least ten times. The rearrangement joins TRBV18 to TRBJ2-3; D unresolved. Trimming took 6 bases from V and 2 from J, leaving 9 bases between them. The CDR3 runs 13 residues. Germline V gives CDR1 KGHSH, CDR2 LQKENI. In DNA form, the CDR3 reads TGTGCCAGCTCGCCAGAACTCACAGATACGCAGTATTTT. It specifies CASSPELTDTQYF.

This clone occurred a few times. The rearrangement uses TRBV4-3 and TRBJ1-6, with TRBD1 as a possible D gene (5 bases). Per the germline V gene, CDR1 is LGHNA and CDR2 is YSLEER. This CDR3 has 18 amino acids. Trimming took off 0 bases at V and 0 bases at J, with 12 bases between the two ends. The DNA of the CDR3 is TGCGCCAGCAGCCAAGATAGGGGCGGACACTCCTATAATTCACCCCTCCACTTT. Residues: CASSQDRGGHSYNSPLHF.

This clone has at least ten counts. The chain employs TRBV5-5 and TRBJ1-5; D gene ambiguous. V was clipped by 3 bases and J by 11 bases, with 21 bases between them. This CDR3 region has 15 residues. Germline assignment: CDR1 SGHKS and CDR2 YYEKEE (reference sequence). CDR3 in DNA: TGTGCCAGCAGCTCCGGGCCCCAGACTTCGGGGTCCCAGCATTTT. Its protein product is CASSSGPQTSGSQHF.

This clone was observed at least ten times. This rearrangement joins TRBV14 to TRBJ1-1; TRBD1 is a possible D gene (6 bases). V lost 4 bases and J lost 7, with 7 bases in between. Germline CDR1 reads SGHDN; CDR2 reads FVKESK. The CDR3 length is 11 residues. The CDR3 DNA reads as TGTGCCAGCAGCCGGACAGTTGAAGCTTTCTTT. Its protein is CASSRTVEAFF.

This clone was counted only a few times. The rearrangement links TRBV19 to TRBJ2-5; unclear D gene. The V end lost 4 bases, the J end lost 5 bases, and 5 bases lay between the germline ends. The CDR3 extends over 11 amino acids. Germline loops: CDR1 LNHDA, CDR2 SQIVND (reference sequence). The chain's CDR3 is CASSNPETQYF. Here the CDR3 DNA reads TGTGCCAGTAGTAATCCGGAGACCCAGTACTTC.

The sample holds many counts of this clone. In DNA, the CDR3 is TGTGCCAGCAGTTACACGGGGGGAGGCGCGGATACGCAGTATTTT. Its protein is CASSYTGGGADTQYF. J is TRBJ2-3 and V is TRBV6-5; 7 positions agree with TRBD2. Germline V lookup: CDR1 MNHEY, CDR2 SVGAGI. With V trimmed by 2 bases and J by 6 bases, 8 bases remained unmatched. This CDR3 spans 15 amino acids.

This clone has a count of ten or more. V is TRBV5-6 and J is TRBJ1-5; 8 nucleotides line up with TRBD1. CDR1 is SGHDT, CDR2 YYEEEE, per germline. CDR3 length equals 14 residues. V lost 2 bases, J lost 8 bases, and 6 bases stayed unmatched. In nucleotides, the CDR3 is TGTGCCAGCAGCTTCCGACAGGGGAGTGAGCCCCAGCATTTT. Translated, it gives CASSFRQGSEPQHF.

This clone was detected ten times or more. The V call is TRBV4-2, the J call TRBJ2-1; 8 positions match TRBD1. This CDR3 region has 16 residues. The junction had 2 bases not matched to a gene; V was cut back by 0 bases and J by 1 base. Germline V gene sequence: CDR1 LGHNA, CDR2 YNFKEQ. The CDR3 region is CASSQDRTGSYNEQFF. In nucleotides, the CDR3 is TGTGCCAGCAGCCAAGATAGGACAGGGTCCTACAATGAGCAGTTCTTC.

This clone was found many times. The chain recombines TRBV4-1 with TRBJ1-1, with a weak D call TRBD1 (5 bases). This CDR3 is built from 16 residues. CDR1 is MGHRA, CDR2 YSYEKL, per germline. V was cut by 4 bases and J by 5 bases, with 20 bases left in between. CDR3 bases: TGCGCCAGCAGCCCCATATTCCGCAGGGAAAGGACTGAAGCTTTCTTT. Translating it yields CASSPIFRRERTEAFF.